This T cell receptor beta chain was captured in a study of cytomegalovirus exposure and HLA in healthy donors. V was clipped by 7 bases and J by 6 bases, with 10 bases between them. This CDR3 region has 13 residues. Germline CDR1 SNHLY, CDR2 FYNNEI. As to this clone: The antigen is unknown.

Both 60 Vbeta primers and 13 Jbeta primers went into the PCR. Sequencing used immunoSEQ multiplex PCR; TCRdb keeps in-frame clones, though not all of them. Of 150,000 to 200,000 clones in the sample, 60% to 80% were seen once. Regarding the study as a whole: Later analysis indicated greater clonal expansion among HLA-associated TCR beta chains than among equally common other chains. A later analysis showed TCR association rates differing by HLA locus, peaking at DRB1 and lowest at HLA-C. Earlier analysis yielded a pattern in which most TCR beta V segments were productive about 90% or about 30% of the time. Another analysis was done later, and it associated 15,000 or so TCR beta sequences with HLA alleles at 0.05 false discovery rate.

The genes are TRBV2 and TRBJ1-6; possibly TRBD1 for D (5 bases). The material sequenced was PBMCs. This clonotype was obtained from a woman in her fifties or sixties in good health and CMV-seropositive. The CDR3 nucleotides are TGTGCCAGCATAAGACAGCCTAATTCACCCCTCCACTTT. Its protein product is CASIRQPNSPLHF.